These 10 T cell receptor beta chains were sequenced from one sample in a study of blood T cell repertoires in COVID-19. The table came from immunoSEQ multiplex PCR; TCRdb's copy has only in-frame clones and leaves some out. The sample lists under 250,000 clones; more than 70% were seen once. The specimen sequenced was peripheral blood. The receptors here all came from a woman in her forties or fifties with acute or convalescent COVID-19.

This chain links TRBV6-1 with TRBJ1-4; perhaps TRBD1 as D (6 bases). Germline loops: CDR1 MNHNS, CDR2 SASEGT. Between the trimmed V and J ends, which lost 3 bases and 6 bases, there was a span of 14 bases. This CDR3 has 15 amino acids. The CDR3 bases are TGTGCCAGCAGTGACACAGGGAGTGGGGATGAAAAACTGTTTTTT. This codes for CASSDTGSGDEKLFF.

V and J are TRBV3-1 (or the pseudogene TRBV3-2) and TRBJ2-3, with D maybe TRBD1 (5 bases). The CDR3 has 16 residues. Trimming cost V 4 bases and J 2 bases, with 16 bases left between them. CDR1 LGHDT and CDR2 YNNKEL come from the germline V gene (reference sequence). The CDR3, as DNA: TGTGCCAGCAGCCGAACCGGAAGGGGCCACACAGATACGCAGTATTTT. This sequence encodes CASSRTGRGHTDTQYF.

This chain's CDR3 is CASSIRRGQEMRGNTIYF. As DNA, the CDR3 is TGTGCCAGTAGTATTAGAAGAGGCCAAGAAATGAGGGGAAACACCATATATTTT. This sequence joins TRBV19 and TRBJ1-3; D is ambiguous. Germline CDR1 is LNHDA and CDR2 is SQIVND (reference sequence). Trimming removed 3 bases from V and 4 bases from J, with 22 bases in between. The CDR3 consists of 18 residues. Filled out from reference TRBV19 and TRBJ1-3, the complete variable domain reads DGGITQSPKYLFRKEGQNVTLSCEQNLNHDAMYWYRQDPGQGLRLIYYSQIVNDFQKGDIAEGYSVSREKKESFPLTVTSAQKNPTAFYLCASSIRRGQEMRGNTIYFGEGSWLTVV.

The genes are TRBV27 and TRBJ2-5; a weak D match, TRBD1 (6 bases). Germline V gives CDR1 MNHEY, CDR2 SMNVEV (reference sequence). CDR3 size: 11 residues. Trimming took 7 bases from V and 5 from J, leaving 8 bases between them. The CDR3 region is CASTTGETQYF. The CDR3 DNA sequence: TGTGCCAGCACCACAGGGGAGACCCAGTACTTC.

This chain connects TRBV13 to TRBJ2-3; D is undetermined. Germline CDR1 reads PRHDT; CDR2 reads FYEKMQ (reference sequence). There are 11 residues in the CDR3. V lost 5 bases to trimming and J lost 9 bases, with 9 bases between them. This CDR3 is CASSPRRTQYF. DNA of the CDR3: TGTGCCAGCAGCCCCCGGCGGACGCAGTATTTT.

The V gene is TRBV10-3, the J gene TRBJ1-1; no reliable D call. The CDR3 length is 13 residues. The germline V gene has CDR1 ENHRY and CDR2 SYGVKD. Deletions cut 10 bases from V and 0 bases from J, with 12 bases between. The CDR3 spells CATAAGMNTEAFF. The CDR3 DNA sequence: TGTGCCACTGCCGCGGGCATGAACACTGAAGCTTTCTTT.

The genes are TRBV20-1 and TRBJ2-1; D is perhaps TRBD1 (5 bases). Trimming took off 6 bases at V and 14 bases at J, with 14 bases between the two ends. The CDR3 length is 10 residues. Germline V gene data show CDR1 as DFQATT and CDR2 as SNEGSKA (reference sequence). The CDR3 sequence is CSALGEWEFF. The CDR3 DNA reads TGCAGTGCCCTAGGGGAATGGGAGTTCTTC.

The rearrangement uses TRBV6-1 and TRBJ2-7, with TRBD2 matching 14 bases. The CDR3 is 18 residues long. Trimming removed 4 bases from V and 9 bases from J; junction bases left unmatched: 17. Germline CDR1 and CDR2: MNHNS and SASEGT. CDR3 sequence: CASSVHRPGTSGRSAQYF. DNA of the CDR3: TGTGCCAGCAGTGTGCATCGGCCGGGGACTAGCGGGAGAAGCGCGCAGTACTTC.

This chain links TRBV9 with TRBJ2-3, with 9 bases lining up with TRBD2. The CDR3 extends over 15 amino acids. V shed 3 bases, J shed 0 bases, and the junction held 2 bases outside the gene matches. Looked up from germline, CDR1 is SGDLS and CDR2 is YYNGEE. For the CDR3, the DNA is TGTGCCAGCAGCGCCGGGACTAGCAGCACAGATACGCAGTATTTT. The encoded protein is CASSAGTSSTDTQYF.

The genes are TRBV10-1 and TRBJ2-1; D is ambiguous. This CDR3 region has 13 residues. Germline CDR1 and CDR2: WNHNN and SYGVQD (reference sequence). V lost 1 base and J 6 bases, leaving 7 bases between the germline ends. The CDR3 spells CASSEYSINEQFF. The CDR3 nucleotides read TGCGCCAGCAGTGAGTATTCAATCAATGAGCAGTTCTTC.